These 15 T cell receptor beta chains were sequenced from one sample in a study of shared clonotypes between healthy human individuals. Generated by immunoSEQ multiplex PCR, the TCRdb table keeps only in-frame clones and is missing some. The data contain fewer than 350,000 clones, around 90% of them singletons. The specimen sequenced was memory CD8+ T cells sorted from blood. Described subset: CD45RO+ cells pooled with CCR7-negative TemRA cells. Every receptor here comes from a man younger than 30 in good health.

The V and J genes are TRBV7-3 and TRBJ1-5; 7 bases agree with TRBD1. CDR3 length equals 16 residues. Germline V gene data show CDR1 as SGHTA and CDR2 as FQGTGA. V lost 5 bases and J lost 4; bases outside the gene matches: 11. CDR3 in amino acids: CASSTLLTGDNQPQHF. The CDR3 region has the DNA TGTGCCAGCAGCACCCTCCTTACAGGGGATAATCAGCCCCAGCATTTT.

The chain joins TRBV7-9 to TRBJ1-5; D gene unclear. Germline loops: CDR1 SEHNR, CDR2 FQNEAQ (reference sequence). Trimming cost V 5 bases and J 2 bases, with 10 bases left between them. The CDR3 has 14 residues. The CDR3 is CASSPGGGNQPQHF. The CDR3 DNA follows: TGTGCCAGCAGCCCGGGTGGGGGCAATCAGCCCCAGCATTTT.

The chain links TRBV7-9 to TRBJ1-1; a weak D match, TRBD1 (5 bases). Between the trimmed V and J ends, which lost 5 bases and 1 base, there was a span of 8 bases. Germline assignment: CDR1 SEHNR and CDR2 FQNEAQ (reference sequence). The CDR3 contains 13 residues. In DNA form, the CDR3 reads TGTGCCAGCAGCCCCGGACAGAACACTGAAGCTTTCTTT. Translated: CASSPGQNTEAFF.

CDR3 sequence (DNA): TGCGCCAGCAGGCTAGGGCAGGGGGCGGACAATGAGCAGTTCTTC. It is translated as CASRLGQGADNEQFF. This sequence joins TRBV5-1 and TRBJ2-1; the match to TRBD1 covers 8 bases. The CDR3 runs 15 residues. V lost 5 bases and J lost 5; bases outside the gene matches: 9. Germline CDR1 SGHRS, CDR2 YFSETQ.

The V gene is TRBV28, the J gene TRBJ2-7; tentatively, D is TRBD2 (6 bases). This CDR3 is built from 15 residues. Germline values: CDR1 MDHEN, CDR2 SYDVKM. Trimming removed 1 base at V and 0 bases at J, with 10 bases between. In DNA, the CDR3 is TGTGCCAGCAGTTTATCGGGAGCGAGCTCCTACGAGCAGTACTTC. This sequence encodes CASSLSGASSYEQYF. Full variable domain (remainder filled in from reference TRBV28 and TRBJ2-7): DVKVTQSSRYLVKRTGEKVFLECVQDMDHENMFWYRQDPGLGLRLIYFSYDVKMKEKGDIPEGYSVSREKKERFSLILESASTNQTSMYLCASSLSGASSYEQYFGPGTRLTVT.

The chain has TRBV10-3 and TRBJ2-7, with D unclear. Trimming left V 3 bases short and J 4 bases short, with 4 bases between. The CDR3 runs 11 residues. CDR1 and CDR2 from the germline V gene are ENHRY and SYGVKD. CDR3 amino acids: CAISDAYEQYF. As DNA, the CDR3 is TGTGCCATCAGTGATGCGTACGAGCAGTACTTC.

V is TRBV27 and J is TRBJ2-3, with D possibly matching TRBD1 (6 bases). This CDR3 has 15 residues. Between the trimmed V and J ends, which lost 2 bases and 0 bases, there was a span of 9 bases. CDR1 is MNHEY and CDR2 is SMNVEV in the germline V gene (reference sequence). The CDR3 sequence: CASSLGTSSTDTQYF. DNA for the CDR3: TGTGCCAGCAGTTTAGGGACATCTAGCACAGATACGCAGTATTTT.

CDR3 protein: CASSLDFRQRNYYGYTF. The DNA for the CDR3 is TGCGCCAGCAGCTTGGACTTCCGACAGCGTAACTATTATGGCTACACCTTC. V usage is TRBV5-1 and J usage is TRBJ1-2, with D possibly TRBD1 on 5 matching bases. The CDR3 contains 17 residues. The V gene's germline CDR1 is SGHRS and CDR2 YFSETQ. With 0 bases removed from V and 5 bases from J, the gap between germline ends came to 20 bases.

This clone is a singleton in its sample. The chain recombines TRBV28 with TRBJ2-1; 8 bases fit TRBD1. CDR1 is MDHEN and CDR2 is SYDVKM in the germline V gene. The J segment lost 9 bases and the V segment lost 3 bases, leaving 7 bases of the junction unmatched. The length of the CDR3 is 14 residues. CDR3 sequence (DNA): TGTGCCAGCAGTTTTAGGGCAGGGGGCAGTGAGCAGTTCTTC. This codes for CASSFRAGGSEQFF.

The CDR3 nucleotides are TGTGCCAGCAGCTCCCGACTAGCGGGAGGTGGCGGGGAGCTGTTTTTT. It codes for CASSSRLAGGGGELFF. J is TRBJ2-2 and V is TRBV13; 13 bases align to TRBD2. The CDR3 extends over 16 amino acids. Looked up from germline, CDR1 is PRHDT and CDR2 is FYEKMQ (reference sequence). V trimming: 4 bases; J trimming: 7 bases; junction bases outside the gene matches: 6.

This chain uses TRBV28 with TRBJ1-6; D is uncertain. The CDR3 sequence is 13 residues long. Trimming pared 4 bases from V and 6 bases from J, leaving 7 bases between. The germline gives CDR1 MDHEN, CDR2 SYDVKM. This CDR3 reads CASSSSINSPLHF. CDR3 DNA sequence: TGTGCCAGCAGTTCCTCTATTAATTCACCCCTCCACTTT.

The chain uses TRBV27 and TRBJ1-1, with no clear D. The CDR3 length is 11 residues. The germline V gene has CDR1 MNHEY and CDR2 SMNVEV (reference sequence). The V end was cut by 3 bases, the J end by 8 bases, with 7 bases between. Here the CDR3 reads CASSFGGEAFF. CDR3 coding DNA: TGTGCCAGCAGTTTCGGCGGAGAAGCTTTCTTT.

This clone was picked up one time. This chain connects TRBV5-6 to TRBJ2-3; no definite D call. Between the trimmed V and J ends, which lost 3 bases and 3 bases, there was a span of 14 bases. Germline CDR1 is SGHDT and CDR2 is YYEEEE. The CDR3 extends over 15 amino acids. The CDR3 here is CASSSPLGWTDTQYF. CDR3 coding DNA: TGTGCCAGCAGCTCACCTTTGGGGTGGACAGATACGCAGTATTTT.

This clone has at least ten counts. The DNA of the CDR3 is TGCAGCGTTGAAGGGACAGGGAATACCGGGGAGCTGTTTTTT. Protein: CSVEGTGNTGELFF. The chain links TRBV29-1 to TRBJ2-2; 8 bases are shared with TRBD1. This CDR3 comprises 14 residues. Looked up from germline, CDR1 is SQVTM and CDR2 is ANQGSEA. Losses at the gene ends were 1 base for V and 5 bases for J; bases not matched to a gene: 3.

This chain uses TRBV7-9 with TRBJ1-6; possibly TRBD1 for D (5 bases). Germline V gene sequence: CDR1 SEHNR, CDR2 FQNEAQ (reference sequence). The CDR3 has 16 residues. The ends were cut back, 4 bases at V and 4 bases at J, with 14 bases in the middle. CDR3 residues: CASSYGTELYNSPLHF. The CDR3 DNA follows: TGTGCCAGCAGCTACGGGACGGAACTATATAATTCACCCCTCCACTTT. The full variable domain, with the rest looked up from reference TRBV7-9 and TRBJ1-6, is DTGVSQNPRHKITKRGQNVTFRCDPISEHNRLYWYRQTLGQGPEFLTYFQNEAQLEKSRLLSDRFSAERPKGSFSTLEIQRTEQGDSAMYLCASSYGTELYNSPLHFGNGTRLTVT.